Below are 16 T cell receptor beta chains sequenced from a single sample in a study of OX40 agonist ivuxolimab in advanced cancers. The table came from immunoSEQ multiplex PCR; TCRdb's copy has only in-frame clones and leaves some out. The sample lists about 30,000 clones, 70% to 80% occurring once. Sample: CD4+ or CD8+ T cells sorted from blood, taken in a trial of the OX40 agonist ivuxolimab. These receptors all come from an adult with an advanced solid tumor such as melanoma, head and neck, liver or kidney cancer.

This clone was observed once. V and J are TRBV28 and TRBJ2-7; no clear D. Germline CDR1 MDHEN, CDR2 SYDVKM. The V and J ends lost 6 bases and 4 bases respectively, with 16 bases between them. This CDR3 region has 14 residues. CDR3 DNA: TGTGCCAGCAGCCCCCCCGGGTTGTCGTACGAGCAGTACTTC. This translates into CASSPPGLSYEQYF.

The chain uses TRBV5-1 and TRBJ2-5; a possible D gene is TRBD2 (5 bases). Germline loops: CDR1 SGHRS, CDR2 YFSETQ. Trimming cost V 0 bases and J 4 bases, with 7 bases left between them. This CDR3 spans 13 amino acids. The CDR3, as DNA: TGCGCCAGCAGCTTGGGGGCGGGAGAGACCCAGTACTTC. It specifies CASSLGAGETQYF.

The chain links TRBV6-4 to TRBJ2-2; no firm D call. This CDR3 has 17 amino acids. Trimming removed 3 bases at V and 0 bases at J, with 14 bases between. Per the germline V gene, CDR1 is MRHNA and CDR2 is SNTAGT. The CDR3 DNA follows: TGTGCCAGCAGTGATTACGCACGGACCACGAACACCGGGGAGCTGTTTTTT. As protein: CASSDYARTTNTGELFF.

A remark on this clone: Other DNA variants within this sample encode the same CDR3. V usage is TRBV18 and J usage is TRBJ1-2; TRBD1 matches 7 bases. Per the germline V gene, CDR1 is KGHSH and CDR2 is LQKENI. The CDR3 sequence is 14 residues long. Trimming cost V 3 bases and J 3 bases; bases outside gene matches: 4. This chain's CDR3 is CASSPLDRDYGYTF. The CDR3 DNA is TGTGCCAGCTCACCGTTAGACAGGGACTATGGCTACACCTTC.

V gene TRBV28 combines with J gene TRBJ1-5, with TRBD1 identical over 8 bases. The CDR3 loop spans 16 amino acids. The ends lost 6 bases at V and 4 bases at J; junction bases unmatched: 11. Germline V gives CDR1 MDHEN, CDR2 SYDVKM. CDR3 region: CASRIRRTGKNQPQHF. Here the CDR3 DNA reads TGTGCCAGCAGAATACGGCGGACAGGGAAAAATCAGCCCCAGCATTTT.

The chain uses TRBV7-3 and TRBJ2-3; no reliable D call. V was trimmed by 2 bases and J by 6 bases, leaving 9 bases between them. Germline CDR1 SGHTA, CDR2 FQGTGA. CDR3 length equals 13 residues. The CDR3, as DNA: TGTGCCAGCAGCTTAGTCCTGGGGGATACGCAGTATTTT. Residues: CASSLVLGDTQYF.

The chain combines TRBV13 with TRBJ2-7, with no clear D. Germline V gives CDR1 PRHDT, CDR2 FYEKMQ (reference sequence). The CDR3 contains 14 residues. V was cut by 5 bases and J by 2 bases, with 13 bases left in between. This CDR3 is CASSDTLSPYEQYF. The CDR3 nucleotides are TGTGCCAGCAGCGACACCTTGAGCCCCTACGAGCAGTACTTC.

This rearrangement joins TRBV28 to TRBJ1-1, with 9 positions matching TRBD1. This CDR3 contains 15 residues. Germline CDR1 and CDR2: MDHEN and SYDVKM. With 8 bases clipped from V and 7 bases from J, the junction kept 14 bases outside the gene matches. The CDR3 sequence: CASDLRTGVRNEAFF. Here the CDR3 DNA reads TGTGCCAGCGACCTCCGGACAGGGGTTAGGAATGAAGCTTTCTTT. Full variable domain (outside the CDR3, taken from reference TRBV28 and TRBJ1-1): DVKVTQSSRYLVKRTGEKVFLECVQDMDHENMFWYRQDPGLGLRLIYFSYDVKMKEKGDIPEGYSVSREKKERFSLILESASTNQTSMYLCASDLRTGVRNEAFFGQGTRLTVV.

V and J are TRBV4-1 and TRBJ1-5; D remains unclear. There are 15 residues in the CDR3. Trimming took off 2 bases at V and 0 bases at J, with 8 bases between the two ends. Looked up from germline, CDR1 is MGHRA and CDR2 is YSYEKL. The chain's CDR3 is CASSQFGNSNQPQHF. CDR3 in DNA: TGCGCCAGCAGCCAATTTGGCAATAGCAATCAGCCCCAGCATTTT.

This clone was recorded once. The rearrangement uses TRBV11-2 and TRBJ2-3, with TRBD2 identical over 7 bases. The V gene end was trimmed by 0 bases and the J gene end by 1 base; junction bases not matched to a gene: 10. Germline V gene lookup returns CDR1 SGHAT and CDR2 FQNNGV. This CDR3 contains 18 residues. In DNA, the CDR3 is TGTGCCAGCAGCTTAGAAGCCGGACTAGGAAGAGGCACAGATACGCAGTATTTT. Protein product: CASSLEAGLGRGTDTQYF.

The chain employs TRBV28 and TRBJ2-1; 7 bases are a match to TRBD1. The CDR3 totals 15 residues. The germline gives CDR1 MDHEN, CDR2 SYDVKM. Trimming removed 3 bases from V and 3 bases from J; junction bases left unmatched: 5. CDR3 bases: TGTGCCAGCAGTTTTGGGACAGATCTCTACAATGAGCAGTTCTTC. Translating it yields CASSFGTDLYNEQFF.

The chain has TRBV7-2 and TRBJ1-2; 9 bases map to TRBD1. This CDR3 has 15 amino acids. The germline V gene has CDR1 SGHTA and CDR2 FQGNSA. The trim removed 5 bases at V and 4 bases at J, leaving 8 bases unmatched. The CDR3 reads CASSPWTGAGYGYTF. As DNA, the CDR3 is TGTGCCAGCAGCCCCTGGACAGGGGCAGGCTATGGCTACACCTTC.

V gene TRBV30 combines with J gene TRBJ1-6, with D perhaps TRBD1 (6 bases). Germline CDR1 reads GTSNPN; CDR2 reads SVGIG (reference sequence). The CDR3 has 14 amino acids. V gave up 1 base and J gave up 7 bases, with 11 bases separating them. CDR3 protein: CAWSEAGVNSPLHF. CDR3 DNA sequence: TGTGCCTGGAGTGAAGCAGGGGTAAATTCACCCCTCCACTTT. Based on the CDR3 plus reference TRBV30 and TRBJ1-6, the full variable domain is SQTIHQWPATLVQPVGSPLSLECTVEGTSNPNLYWYRQAAGRGLQLLFYSVGIGQISSEVPQNLSASRPQDRQFILSSKKLLLSDSGFYLCAWSEAGVNSPLHFGNGTRLTVT.

The chain uses TRBV10-1 and TRBJ2-1; D is unresolved. Germline V gene lookup returns CDR1 WNHNN and CDR2 SYGVQD (reference sequence). This CDR3 contains 15 residues. The V and J ends lost 0 bases and 0 bases respectively, with 6 bases between them. The chain's CDR3 is CASSESSNSYNEQFF. As DNA, the CDR3 is TGCGCCAGCAGTGAGTCTTCAAACTCCTACAATGAGCAGTTCTTC.

This chain connects TRBV5-6 to TRBJ2-7; a possible D gene is TRBD2 (5 bases). The ends were cut back, 4 bases at V and 0 bases at J, with 11 bases in the middle. This CDR3 has 14 residues. Looked up from germline, CDR1 is SGHDT and CDR2 is YYEEEE. CDR3 bases: TGTGCCAGCAGCCTGGACGGGGACTCCTACGAGCAGTACTTC. This translates into CASSLDGDSYEQYF.

This clone was recorded once. This sequence joins TRBV4-1 and TRBJ1-6; D not resolved. The CDR3 runs to 15 residues. V was clipped by 0 bases and J by 10 bases, with 13 bases between them. Germline values: CDR1 MGHRA, CDR2 YSYEKL. For the CDR3, the DNA is TGCGCCAGCAGCCAAGAGGAGGGCCGGGCCTCACCCCTCCACTTT. This gives the protein CASSQEEGRASPLHF.